The entry below gives a single T cell receptor (beta chain) sequence along with its context. The V end lost 7 bases, the J end lost 4 bases, and 19 bases lay between the germline ends. Germline V gives CDR1 MDHEN, CDR2 SYDVKM. There are 15 residues in the CDR3. The sample belongs to a study of shared clonotypes between healthy human individuals. Generated by immunoSEQ multiplex PCR, the TCRdb table keeps only in-frame clones and is missing some. Counted here are approximately 530,000 clones, 96% occurring once; the ten biggest clones make up about 0.054%. The rearrangement joins TRBV28 to TRBJ1-1, with D unclear. The clonotype originates from a woman younger than 45 in good health. Sequenced material: naive CD4+ T cells sorted from blood. As to subset: CD45RA+ positively selected. The CDR3 loop is CASILSPGRRTEAFF. As DNA, the CDR3 is TGTGCCAGCATTCTTTCCCCTGGTAGGCGCACTGAAGCTTTCTTT. The full variable domain, completed using reference TRBV28 and TRBJ1-1, is DVKVTQSSRYLVKRTGEKVFLECVQDMDHENMFWYRQDPGLGLRLIYFSYDVKMKEKGDIPEGYSVSREKKERFSLILESASTNQTSMYLCASILSPGRRTEAFFGQGTRLTVV.